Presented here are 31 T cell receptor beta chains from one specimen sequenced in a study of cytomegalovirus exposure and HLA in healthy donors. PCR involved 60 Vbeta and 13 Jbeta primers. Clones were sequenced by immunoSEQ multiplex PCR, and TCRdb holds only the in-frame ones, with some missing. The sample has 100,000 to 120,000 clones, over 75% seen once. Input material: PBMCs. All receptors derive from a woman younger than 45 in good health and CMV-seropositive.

The DNA of the CDR3 is TGTGCCAGCATGACAGGGACGGAGTTAGGGGAGCAGTACTTC. Its protein product is CASMTGTELGEQYF. This chain connects TRBV6-1 to TRBJ2-7, with 7 positions matching TRBD1. This CDR3 has 14 amino acids. The germline gives CDR1 MNHNS, CDR2 SASEGT. The trim removed 7 bases at V and 7 bases at J, leaving 13 bases unmatched.

CDR3 amino acids: CASSPPGFANEKLFF. The CDR3 DNA sequence: TGTGCCAGCTCTCCTCCAGGGTTTGCTAATGAAAAACTGTTTTTT. The V gene is TRBV18, the J gene TRBJ1-4, with TRBD1 as a possible D gene (5 bases). With 6 bases removed from V and 3 bases from J, the gap between germline ends came to 14 bases. This CDR3 is built from 15 residues. The germline CDR1 and CDR2 sequences are KGHSH and LQKENI.

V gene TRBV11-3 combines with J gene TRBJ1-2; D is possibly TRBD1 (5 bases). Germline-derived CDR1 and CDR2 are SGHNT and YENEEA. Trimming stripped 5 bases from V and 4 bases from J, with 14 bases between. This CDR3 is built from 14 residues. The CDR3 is CASSLYGQVYGYTF. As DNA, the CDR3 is TGTGCCAGCAGCCTATACGGACAAGTCTATGGCTACACCTTC.

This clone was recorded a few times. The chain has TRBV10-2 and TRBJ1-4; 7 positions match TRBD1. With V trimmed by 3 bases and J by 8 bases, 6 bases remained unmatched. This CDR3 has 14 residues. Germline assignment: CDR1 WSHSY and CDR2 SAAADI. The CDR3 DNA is TGCGCCAGCAGTGACGACAGGGTCGAGGAAAAACTGTTTTTT. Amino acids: CASSDDRVEEKLFF.

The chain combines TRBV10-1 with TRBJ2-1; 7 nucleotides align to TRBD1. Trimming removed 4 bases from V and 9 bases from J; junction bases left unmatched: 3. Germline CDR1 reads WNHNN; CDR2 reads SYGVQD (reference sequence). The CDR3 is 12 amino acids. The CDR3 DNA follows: TGCGCCAGCAGTGCAGCAGGGGGTGAGCAGTTCTTC. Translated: CASSAAGGEQFF.

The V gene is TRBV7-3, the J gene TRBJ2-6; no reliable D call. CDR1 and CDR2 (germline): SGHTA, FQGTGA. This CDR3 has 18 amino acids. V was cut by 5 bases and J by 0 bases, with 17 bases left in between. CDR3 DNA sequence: TGTGCCAGCAGCCCCTTGCCAGGTCTTAACTCTGGGGCCAACGTCCTGACTTTC. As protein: CASSPLPGLNSGANVLTF.

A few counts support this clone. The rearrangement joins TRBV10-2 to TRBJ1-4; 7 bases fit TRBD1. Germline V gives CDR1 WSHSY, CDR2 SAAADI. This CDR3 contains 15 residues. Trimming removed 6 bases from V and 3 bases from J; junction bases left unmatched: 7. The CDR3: CASRPEGAANEKLFF. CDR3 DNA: TGCGCCAGCAGGCCAGAGGGGGCAGCTAATGAAAAACTGTTTTTT.

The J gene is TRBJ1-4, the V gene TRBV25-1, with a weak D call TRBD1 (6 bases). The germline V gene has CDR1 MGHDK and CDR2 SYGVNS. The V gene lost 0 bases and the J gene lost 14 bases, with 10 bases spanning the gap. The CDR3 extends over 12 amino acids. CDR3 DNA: TGTGCCAGCAGTGAATATACAGGGACGCTGTTTTTT. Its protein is CASSEYTGTLFF.

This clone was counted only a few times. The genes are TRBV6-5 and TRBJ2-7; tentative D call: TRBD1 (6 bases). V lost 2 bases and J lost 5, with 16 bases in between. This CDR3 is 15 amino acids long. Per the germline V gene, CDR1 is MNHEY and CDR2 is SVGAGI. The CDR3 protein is CASSYTAFRGHEQYF. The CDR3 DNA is TGTGCCAGCAGTTACACAGCCTTCAGGGGCCACGAGCAGTACTTC.

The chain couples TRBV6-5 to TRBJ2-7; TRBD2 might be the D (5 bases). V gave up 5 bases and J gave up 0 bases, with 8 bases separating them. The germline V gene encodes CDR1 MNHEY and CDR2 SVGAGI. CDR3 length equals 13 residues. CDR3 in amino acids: CASSGLSSYEQYF. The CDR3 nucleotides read TGTGCCAGCAGTGGACTTAGCTCCTACGAGCAGTACTTC.

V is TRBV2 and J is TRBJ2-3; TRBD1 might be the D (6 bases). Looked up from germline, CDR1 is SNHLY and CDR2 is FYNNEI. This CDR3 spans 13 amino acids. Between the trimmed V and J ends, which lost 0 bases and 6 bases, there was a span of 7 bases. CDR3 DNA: TGTGCCAGCAGTGAAGCGAGGGGGGATACGCAGTATTTT. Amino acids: CASSEARGDTQYF.

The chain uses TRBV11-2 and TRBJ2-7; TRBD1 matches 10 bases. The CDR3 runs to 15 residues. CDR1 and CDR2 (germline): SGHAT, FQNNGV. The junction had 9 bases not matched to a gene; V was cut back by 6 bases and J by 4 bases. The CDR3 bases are TGTGCCAGCAGGGGAATGACAGGGGGCATGTACGAGCAGTACTTC. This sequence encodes CASRGMTGGMYEQYF.

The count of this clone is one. This CDR3 reads CASSLGRGLSDTQYF. In DNA form, the CDR3 reads TGTGCCAGCAGCTTAGGCAGGGGTTTATCAGATACGCAGTATTTT. This chain connects TRBV7-9 to TRBJ2-3; D is possibly TRBD1 (6 bases). Trimming stripped 1 base from V and 4 bases from J, with 12 bases between. Germline lookup yields CDR1 SEHNR and CDR2 FQNEAQ (reference sequence). The CDR3 length is 15 residues.

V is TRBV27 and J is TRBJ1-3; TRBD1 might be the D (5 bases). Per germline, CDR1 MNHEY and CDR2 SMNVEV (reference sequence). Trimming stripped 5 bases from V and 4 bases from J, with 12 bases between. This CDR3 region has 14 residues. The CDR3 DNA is TGTGCCAGCAGTGTTCAGGGTGCCGGAAACACCATATATTTT. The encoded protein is CASSVQGAGNTIYF.

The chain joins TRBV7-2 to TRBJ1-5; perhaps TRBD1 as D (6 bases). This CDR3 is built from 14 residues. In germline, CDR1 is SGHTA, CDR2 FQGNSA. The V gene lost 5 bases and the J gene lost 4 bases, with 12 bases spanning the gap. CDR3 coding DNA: TGTGCCAGCAGCCCCGGACAGAGGAATCAGCCCCAGCATTTT. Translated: CASSPGQRNQPQHF.

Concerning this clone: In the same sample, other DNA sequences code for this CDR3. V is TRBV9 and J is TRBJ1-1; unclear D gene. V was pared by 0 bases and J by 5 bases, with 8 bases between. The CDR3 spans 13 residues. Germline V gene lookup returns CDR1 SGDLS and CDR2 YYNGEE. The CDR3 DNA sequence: TGTGCCAGCAGCGTAGGAGGCTCAACTGAAGCTTTCTTT. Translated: CASSVGGSTEAFF.

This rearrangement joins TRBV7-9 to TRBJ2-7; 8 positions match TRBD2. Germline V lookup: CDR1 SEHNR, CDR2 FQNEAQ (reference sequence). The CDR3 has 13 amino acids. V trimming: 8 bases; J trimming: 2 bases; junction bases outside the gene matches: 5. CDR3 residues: CASAYSGTYEQYF. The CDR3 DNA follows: TGTGCCAGCGCTTATAGCGGGACCTACGAGCAGTACTTC.

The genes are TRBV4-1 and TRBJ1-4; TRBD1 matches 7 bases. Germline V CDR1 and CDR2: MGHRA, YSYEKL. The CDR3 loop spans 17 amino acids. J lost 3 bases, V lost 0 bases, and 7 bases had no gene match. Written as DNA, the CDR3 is TGCGCCAGCAGCCAAGATAACGCAGGGGGGCCTAATGAAAAACTGTTTTTT. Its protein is CASSQDNAGGPNEKLFF.

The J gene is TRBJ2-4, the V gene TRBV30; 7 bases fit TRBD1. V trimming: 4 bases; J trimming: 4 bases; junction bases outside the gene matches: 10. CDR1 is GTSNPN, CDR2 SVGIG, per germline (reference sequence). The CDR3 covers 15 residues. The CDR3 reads CAWKQGGVGKNIQYF. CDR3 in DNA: TGTGCCTGGAAACAAGGGGGCGTGGGGAAAAACATTCAGTACTTC.

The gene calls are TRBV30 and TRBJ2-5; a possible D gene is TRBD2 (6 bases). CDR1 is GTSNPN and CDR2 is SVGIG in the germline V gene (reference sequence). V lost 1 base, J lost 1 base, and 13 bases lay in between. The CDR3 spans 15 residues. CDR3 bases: TGTGCCTGGAGTGCCTTCCCTAGCGCCCAAGAGACCCAGTACTTC. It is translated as CAWSAFPSAQETQYF.

CDR3 region: CASSGSTGRYEQYF. The CDR3 DNA reads TGTGCCAGCAGTGGCTCGACAGGCCGCTACGAGCAGTACTTC. The genes are TRBV6-5 and TRBJ2-7; D might be TRBD1 (6 bases). CDR1 and CDR2 (germline): MNHEY, SVGAGI. This CDR3 has 14 amino acids. The V and J ends lost 5 bases and 3 bases respectively, with 14 bases between them.

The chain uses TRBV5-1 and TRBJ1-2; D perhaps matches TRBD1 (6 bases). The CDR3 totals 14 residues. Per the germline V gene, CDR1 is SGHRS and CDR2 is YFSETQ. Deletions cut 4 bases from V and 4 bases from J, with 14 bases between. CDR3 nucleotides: TGCGCCAGCAGCCCTCGGACAGTGGGCTATGGCTACACCTTC. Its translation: CASSPRTVGYGYTF.

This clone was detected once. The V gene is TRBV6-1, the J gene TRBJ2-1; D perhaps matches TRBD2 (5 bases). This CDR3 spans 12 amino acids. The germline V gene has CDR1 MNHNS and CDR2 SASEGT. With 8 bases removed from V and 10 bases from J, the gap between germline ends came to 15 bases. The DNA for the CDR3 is TGTGCCAGCGTAGACCCCCCGGGGGAGCAGTTCTTC. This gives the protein CASVDPPGEQFF.

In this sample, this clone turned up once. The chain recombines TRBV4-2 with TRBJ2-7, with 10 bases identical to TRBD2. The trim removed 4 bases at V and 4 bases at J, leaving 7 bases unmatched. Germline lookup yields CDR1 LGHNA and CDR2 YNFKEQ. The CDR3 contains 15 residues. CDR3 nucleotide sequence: TGTGCCAGCAGCCGGCAAGGACTAGCGGCGTACGAGCAGTACTTC. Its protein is CASSRQGLAAYEQYF.

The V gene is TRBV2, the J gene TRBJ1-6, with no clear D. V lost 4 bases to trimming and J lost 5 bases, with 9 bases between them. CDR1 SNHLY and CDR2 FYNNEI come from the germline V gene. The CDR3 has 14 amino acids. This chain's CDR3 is CASSGGDDNSPLHF. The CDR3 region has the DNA TGTGCCAGCAGTGGGGGAGACGATAATTCACCCCTCCACTTT.

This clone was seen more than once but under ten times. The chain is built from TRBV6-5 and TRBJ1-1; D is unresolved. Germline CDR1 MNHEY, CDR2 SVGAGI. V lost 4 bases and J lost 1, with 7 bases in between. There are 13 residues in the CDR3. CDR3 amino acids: CASSSGRNTEAFF. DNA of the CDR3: TGTGCCAGCAGTTCTGGGCGGAACACTGAAGCTTTCTTT.

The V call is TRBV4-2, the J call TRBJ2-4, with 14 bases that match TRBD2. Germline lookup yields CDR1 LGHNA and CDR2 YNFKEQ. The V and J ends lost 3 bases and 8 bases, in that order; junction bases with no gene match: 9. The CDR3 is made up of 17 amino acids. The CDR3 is CASSQRSGTSGRDIQYF. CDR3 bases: TGTGCCAGCAGCCAGAGATCCGGGACTAGCGGGAGAGACATTCAGTACTTC.

CDR3 residues: CATVSYSGNTIYF. CDR3 DNA sequence: TGTGCCACTGTTTCTTACTCTGGAAACACCATATATTTT. The J gene is TRBJ1-3, the V gene TRBV6-1; D is ambiguous. Trimming took off 10 bases at V and 0 bases at J, with 10 bases between the two ends. Germline CDR1 reads MNHNS; CDR2 reads SASEGT. The CDR3 extends over 13 amino acids.

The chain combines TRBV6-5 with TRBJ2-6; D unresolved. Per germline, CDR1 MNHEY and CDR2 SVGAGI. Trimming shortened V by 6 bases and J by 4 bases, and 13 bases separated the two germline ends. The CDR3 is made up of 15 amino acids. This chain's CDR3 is CASSPRPLGANVLTF. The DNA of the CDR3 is TGTGCCAGCAGCCCCAGGCCCCTCGGGGCCAACGTCCTGACTTTC.

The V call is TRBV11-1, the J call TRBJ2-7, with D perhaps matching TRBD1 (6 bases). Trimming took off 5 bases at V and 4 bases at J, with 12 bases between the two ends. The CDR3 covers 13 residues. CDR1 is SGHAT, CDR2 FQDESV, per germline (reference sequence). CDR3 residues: CASSLLQGYEQYF. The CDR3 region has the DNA TGTGCCAGCAGCCTGTTACAGGGTTACGAGCAGTACTTC.

As DNA, the CDR3 is TGCAGCGTTGGCCAGGGGATCTGGGAAGGAGCTTTCTTT. It encodes CSVGQGIWEGAFF. This chain uses TRBV29-1 with TRBJ1-1; D may be TRBD1 (6 bases). Germline V CDR1 and CDR2: SQVTM, ANQGSEA. The CDR3 is made up of 13 amino acids. The V and J ends lost 4 bases and 10 bases respectively, with 19 bases between them.